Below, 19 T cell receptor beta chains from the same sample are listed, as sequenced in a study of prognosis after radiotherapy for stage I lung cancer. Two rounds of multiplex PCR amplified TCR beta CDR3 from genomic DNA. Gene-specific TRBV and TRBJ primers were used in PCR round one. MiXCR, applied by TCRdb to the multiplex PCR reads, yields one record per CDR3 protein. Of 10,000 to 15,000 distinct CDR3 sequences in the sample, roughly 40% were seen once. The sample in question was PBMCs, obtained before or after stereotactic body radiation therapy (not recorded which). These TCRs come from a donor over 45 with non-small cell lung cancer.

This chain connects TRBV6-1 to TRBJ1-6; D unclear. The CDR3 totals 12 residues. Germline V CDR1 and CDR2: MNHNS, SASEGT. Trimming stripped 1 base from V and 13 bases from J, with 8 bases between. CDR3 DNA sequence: TGTGCCAGCAGTGAAGAAAGGGCTCCCCTCCACTTT. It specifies CASSEERAPLHF.

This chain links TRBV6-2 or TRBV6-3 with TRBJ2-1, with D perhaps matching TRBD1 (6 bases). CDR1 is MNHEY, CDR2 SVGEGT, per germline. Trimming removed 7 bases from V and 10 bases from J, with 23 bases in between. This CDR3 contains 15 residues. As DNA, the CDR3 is TGTGCCAGCATTAAATCCGCCACAGGGCTGATGGAGCAGTTCTTC. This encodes CASIKSATGLMEQFF.

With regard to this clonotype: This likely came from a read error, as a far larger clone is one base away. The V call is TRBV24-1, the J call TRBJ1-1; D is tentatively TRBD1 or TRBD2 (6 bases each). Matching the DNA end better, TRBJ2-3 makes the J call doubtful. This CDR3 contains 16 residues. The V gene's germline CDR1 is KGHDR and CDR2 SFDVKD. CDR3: CATSDFSWGAPDTQYF. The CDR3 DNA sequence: TGTGCCACCAGTGATTTTAGCTGGGGGGCACCCGATACGCAGTATTTT.

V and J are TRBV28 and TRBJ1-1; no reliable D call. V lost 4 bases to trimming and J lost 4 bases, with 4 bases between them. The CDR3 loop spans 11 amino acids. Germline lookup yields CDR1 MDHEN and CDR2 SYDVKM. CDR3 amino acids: CASSWGTEAFF. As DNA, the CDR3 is TGTGCCAGCAGTTGGGGCACTGAAGCTTTCTTT.

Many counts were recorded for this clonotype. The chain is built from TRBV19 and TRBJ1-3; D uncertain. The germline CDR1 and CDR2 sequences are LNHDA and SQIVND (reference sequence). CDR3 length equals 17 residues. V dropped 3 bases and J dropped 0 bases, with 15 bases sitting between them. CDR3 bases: TGTGCCAGTAGTATCGCGACTCGCCAGACCTCTGGAAACACCATATATTTT. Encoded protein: CASSIATRQTSGNTIYF.

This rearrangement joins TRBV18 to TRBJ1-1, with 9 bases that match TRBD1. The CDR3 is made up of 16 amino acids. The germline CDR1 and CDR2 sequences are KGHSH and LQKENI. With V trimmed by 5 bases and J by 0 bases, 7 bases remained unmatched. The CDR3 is CASSVTGQGLNTEAFF. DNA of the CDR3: TGTGCCAGCTCAGTCACGGGACAGGGTTTGAACACTGAAGCTTTCTTT.

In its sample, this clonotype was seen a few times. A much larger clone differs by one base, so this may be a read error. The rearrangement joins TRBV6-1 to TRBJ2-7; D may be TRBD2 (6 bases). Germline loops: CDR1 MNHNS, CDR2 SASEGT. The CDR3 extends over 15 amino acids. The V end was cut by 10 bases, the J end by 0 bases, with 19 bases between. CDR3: CAIWGASASSYEQYF. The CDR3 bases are TGTGCCATCTGGGGTGCTAGCGCGAGCTCCTACGAGCAGTACTTC.

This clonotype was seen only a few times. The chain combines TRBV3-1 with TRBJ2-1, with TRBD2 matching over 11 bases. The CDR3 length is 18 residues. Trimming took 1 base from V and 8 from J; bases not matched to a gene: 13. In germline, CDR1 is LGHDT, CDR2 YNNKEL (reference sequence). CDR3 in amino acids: CASSQGHIASGGPYEQFF. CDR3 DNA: TGTGCCAGCAGCCAAGGTCATATCGCTAGCGGGGGGCCCTATGAGCAGTTCTTC.

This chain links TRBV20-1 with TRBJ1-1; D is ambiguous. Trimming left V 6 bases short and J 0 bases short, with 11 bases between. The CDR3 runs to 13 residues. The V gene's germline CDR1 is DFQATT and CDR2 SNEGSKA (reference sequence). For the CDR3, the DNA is TGCAGTGCGAGGCGGGCCTTGAACACTGAAGCTTTCTTT. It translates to CSARRALNTEAFF.

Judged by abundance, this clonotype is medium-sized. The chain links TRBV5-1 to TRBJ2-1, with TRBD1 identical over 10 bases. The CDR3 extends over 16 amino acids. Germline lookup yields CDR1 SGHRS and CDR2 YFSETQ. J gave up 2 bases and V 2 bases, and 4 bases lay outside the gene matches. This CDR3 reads CASSFGTGEPYNEQFF. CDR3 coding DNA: TGCGCCAGCAGCTTCGGGACAGGGGAACCCTACAATGAGCAGTTCTTC. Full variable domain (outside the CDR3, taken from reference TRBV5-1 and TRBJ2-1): KAGVTQTPRYLIKTRGQQVTLSCSPISGHRSVSWYQQTPGQGLQFLFEYFSETQRNKGNFPGRFSGRQFSNSRSEMNVSTLELGDSALYLCASSFGTGEPYNEQFFGPGTRLTVL.

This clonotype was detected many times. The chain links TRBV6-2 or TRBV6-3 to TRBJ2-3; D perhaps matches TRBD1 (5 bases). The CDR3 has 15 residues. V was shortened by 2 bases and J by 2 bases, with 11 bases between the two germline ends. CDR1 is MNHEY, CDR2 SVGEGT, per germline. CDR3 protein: CASSYSAGSTDTQYF. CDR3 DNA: TGTGCCAGCAGTTACAGTGCAGGGTCCACAGATACGCAGTATTTT.

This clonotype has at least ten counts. The CDR3 sequence: CASSVALLIYEQYF. For the CDR3, the DNA is TGTGCCAGCAGTGTTGCCCTACTAATCTACGAGCAGTACTTC. The chain employs TRBV6-1 and TRBJ2-7, with unresolved D. The length of the CDR3 is 14 residues. Trimming removed 4 bases at V and 3 bases at J, with 13 bases between. Germline V gives CDR1 MNHNS, CDR2 SASEGT.

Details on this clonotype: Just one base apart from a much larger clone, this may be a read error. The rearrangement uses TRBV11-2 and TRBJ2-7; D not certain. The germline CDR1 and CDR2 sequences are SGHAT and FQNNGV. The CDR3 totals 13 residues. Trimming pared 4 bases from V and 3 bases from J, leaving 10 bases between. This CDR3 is CASSSAAFYEQYF. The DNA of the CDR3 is TGTGCCAGCAGCTCCGCGGCGTTCTACGAGCAGTACTTC.

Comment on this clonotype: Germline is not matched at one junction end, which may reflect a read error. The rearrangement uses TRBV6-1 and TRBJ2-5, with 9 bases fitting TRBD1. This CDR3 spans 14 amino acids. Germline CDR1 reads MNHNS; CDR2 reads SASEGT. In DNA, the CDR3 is TGTGCCAGCAGTCGACAGGGGGGACAAGATACCCGGTACTTC. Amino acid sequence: CASSRQGGQDTRYF.

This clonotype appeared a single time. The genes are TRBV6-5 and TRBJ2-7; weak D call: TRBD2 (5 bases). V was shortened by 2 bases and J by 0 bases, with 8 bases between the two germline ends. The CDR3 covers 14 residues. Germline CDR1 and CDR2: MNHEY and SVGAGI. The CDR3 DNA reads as TGTGCCAGCAGTTACGTGGGAGCCTCCTACGAGCAGTACTTC. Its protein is CASSYVGASYEQYF.

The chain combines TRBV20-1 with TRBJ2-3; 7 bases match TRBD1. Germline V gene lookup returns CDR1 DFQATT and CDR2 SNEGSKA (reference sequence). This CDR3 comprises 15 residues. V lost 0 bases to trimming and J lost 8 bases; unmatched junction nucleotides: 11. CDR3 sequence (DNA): TGCAGTGCTAGAGATCCTCGACAGGGCCCAGGTACGCAGTATTTT. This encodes CSARDPRQGPGTQYF.

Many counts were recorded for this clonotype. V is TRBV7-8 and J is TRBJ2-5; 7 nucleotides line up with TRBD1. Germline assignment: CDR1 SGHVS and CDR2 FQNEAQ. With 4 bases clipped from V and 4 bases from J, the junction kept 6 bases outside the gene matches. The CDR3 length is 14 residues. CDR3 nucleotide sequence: TGTGCCAGCAGCTATCGACAGGGCCGAGAGACCCAGTACTTC. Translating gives CASSYRQGRETQYF.

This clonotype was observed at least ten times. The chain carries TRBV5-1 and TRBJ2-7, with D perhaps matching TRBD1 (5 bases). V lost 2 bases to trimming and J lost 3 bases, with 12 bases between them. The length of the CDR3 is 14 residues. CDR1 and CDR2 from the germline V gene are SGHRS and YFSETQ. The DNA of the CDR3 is TGCGCCAGCAGCTTAAACGGCCAGGGCTACGAGCAGTACTTC. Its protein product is CASSLNGQGYEQYF.

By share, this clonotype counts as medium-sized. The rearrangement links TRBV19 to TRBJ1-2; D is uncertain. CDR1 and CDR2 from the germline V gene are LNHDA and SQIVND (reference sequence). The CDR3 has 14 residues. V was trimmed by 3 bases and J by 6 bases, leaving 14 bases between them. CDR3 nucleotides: TGTGCCAGTAGTATTACTGGCGTGGCAGATGGCTACACCTTC. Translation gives CASSITGVADGYTF.